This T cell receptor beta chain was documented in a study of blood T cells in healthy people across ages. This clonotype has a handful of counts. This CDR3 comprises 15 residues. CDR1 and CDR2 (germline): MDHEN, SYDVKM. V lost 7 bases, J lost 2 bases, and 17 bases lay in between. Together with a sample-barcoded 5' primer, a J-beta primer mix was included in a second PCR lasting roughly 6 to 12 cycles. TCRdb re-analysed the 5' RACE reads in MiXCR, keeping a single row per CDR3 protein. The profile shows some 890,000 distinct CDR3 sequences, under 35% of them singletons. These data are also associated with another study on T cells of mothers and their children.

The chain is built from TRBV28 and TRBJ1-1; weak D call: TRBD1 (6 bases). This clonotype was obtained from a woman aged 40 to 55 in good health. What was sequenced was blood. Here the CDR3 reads CASTADSAFNTEAFF. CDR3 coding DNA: TGTGCCAGCACCGCGGACAGCGCCTTCAACACTGAAGCTTTCTTT.